This T cell receptor (beta chain) was identified in a study of long-term antiretroviral therapy in people with HIV (dated by TCRdb to between 2021 and 2024). With regard to the full study: The earliest samples were collected roughly a decade before the 2015 WHO recommendation for immediate ART, at a time when ART was usually postponed until CD4 counts fell. From some 27 adults with confirmed HIV infection, the cohort provided around 180 cryopreserved PBMC samples, gathered serially across a mean of roughly 6 years (range 1-12). Test extractions of a monoclonal T-cell line alongside 30 to 35 polyclonal samples showed no cross-contamination during QIAcube processing. This retrospective serial study examined whether starting ART and sustained HIV suppression were associated with changes in the composition and diversity of the TRB repertoire in peripheral blood. About 35% of the 30 participants with HIV were female. Beyond this particular receptor, the publication reports: The samples span the years 2004 to 2017, and the ART regimens used may be less effective than current regimens. Because PBMC availability was limited, only the TCR beta chain was sequenced, with no alpha chain pairing. A significant increase in TRB diversity was found to be associated with ART initiation, although TRB diversity was observed to remain significantly below that of transplant donor controls even after long-term ART. Because cell numbers in pre-ART samples were limited, unsorted PBMC were profiled instead of sorted CD4+ and CD8+ T cells. CDR3 length ranges in HIV repertoires were narrower than in controls, and network structure suggested an antigen-experienced repertoire with only a slight naive shift after ART. The repertoire was dominated across all time points by expanded TRB clones identified before ART initiation, although this dominance was seen to fluctuate and to decrease in many PLHIV after ART. Inferences about post-ART repertoire changes are limited because no data were available on ART adherence, viral resistance or therapy changes.

Sequencing of the TRB variable region was done with the immunoSEQ hsTCRB v3.0 assay at survey level resolution. The target sequencing depth for TRB was about 40,000-55,000 T-cell genomes per sample. An Illumina MiSeq with a v3 150-cycle kit was used to sequence the pooled TRB libraries. In the authors' own workflow: Repertoire analysis ran in R within a reproducible Nextflow workflow covering QC, data transformation and analysis. LymphoSeq2, an R package for exploring AIRR-Seq data, was used to implement custom analyses. A few samples that yielded fewer than 5000 total TRB sequences were excluded, so that fewer than 250 HIV repertoires were analyzed. Among the 180 to 200 retained HIV repertoires, some 60 were collected before ART initiation and 120 to 130 were collected after ART initiation. Repertoires were downsampled to 5000 TRB nucleotide sequences, and summary statistics were averaged over 100 downsampling iterations. Only TRB sequences with CDR3 regions of at least seven amino acids were retained for analysis. Diversity was assessed using a clonality score derived from Shannon entropy and using the Gini coefficient. Repertoire networks linked the top 5000 CDR3 amino acid sequences whenever two sequences differed by an edit distance of one. GLIPH2 predicted antigen specificity groups and MHC restriction for TRB CDR3 amino acid sequences. To flag known associations with CMV, EBV, HIV or tissue antigens, CDR3 amino acid sequences were compared against VDJdb and McPAS-TCR. Pre-ART, post-ART and control groups were compared with Wilcoxon signed-rank tests and Holm-Bonferroni correction. Imported from immuneACCESS, the table was reduced by TCRdb to in-frame sequences with V and J called. These copies leave out some clones; in studies compared against another copy, an unresolved V gene accounts for under half, and the cause of the remainder is not known. V, J and clone size are those of that table, while D and trimming were read from the DNA. The sample table lists approximately 13,000 clones, 75% to 85% of them with a count of one. The ten largest clones add up to 7.2% of the sample.

Worth noting for this clone: The antigen it recognizes is unknown. No per-base quality is available; no much larger clone lies one base away.

Participants were included only if at least one PBMC sample before ART initiation and at least two post-ART samples were available. Every participant with HIV received treatment in the United States of America. Cryopreserved samples of 1-10 million PBMC were thawed and washed before DNA extraction. At the time of the earliest PBMC sample, participants with HIV were aged between about 23 and 54 years. PBMC samples were contributed by each participant from 1-4 timepoints before ART initiation and 2-8 timepoints after ART initiation, with a median of 7 samples. For every participant, serial HIV viral load, CD4+ T-cell count, ART history and demographic data were obtained. Genomic DNA was extracted from unsorted PBMC with a Qiagen kit on a QIAcube, with processing performed in batches of 12 samples. V loses 0 bases, J loses 1 base, and the germline ends lie 9 bases apart. As encoded in the germline V gene (reference sequence), CDR1 is MNHEY while CDR2 is SMNVEV. The CDR3 measures 15 amino acids from cysteine to phenylalanine. Only the CDR3 DNA stays, 45 bases, in frame from base 1.

The rearranged chain carries TRBV27 and TRBJ1-1; no D gene call is confident. The sequenced sample was unsorted PBMCs, obtained 0.4 years after starting antiretroviral therapy. The sequence was obtained from a man aged 25 to 45 with HIV. The CDR3 reads as follows: CASSLSGGSNTEAFF. The bases are TGTGCCAGCAGTTTATCGGGCGGATCGAACACTGAAGCTTTCTTT.